Listed below are T cell receptor beta chains from one sample, sequenced in a study of blood T cell repertoires in COVID-19. TCRdb's copy holds only in-frame clones and misses some; the assay was immunoSEQ multiplex PCR. The sample has 65,000 to 90,000 clones, 89% seen once. The sample was peripheral blood. Receptors originate from an older man with acute or convalescent COVID-19. CDR3s include the opening cysteine and the closing phenylalanine or tryptophan. A D gene is named only where the DNA matches it firmly. Clone size is stated in some rows and not others, as once, few, many or a class when expanded.

TRBJ2-3,TRBV19,.,.,TGTGCCAGTAGTACCCGGGAGCGCGGCACAGATACGCAGTATTTT,CASSTRERGTDTQYF
TRBJ2-7,TRBV11-2,.,few,TGTGCCAGCAGCTTACTGAGCTACGAGCAGTACTTC,CASSLLSYEQYF
TRBJ2-7,TRBV3-1/TRBV3-2,.,.,TGTGCCAGCAGCCCGTACCAACAGAAGTACTACGAGCAGTACTTC,CASSPYQQKYYEQYF
TRBJ2-1,TRBV7-9,TRBD1,.,TGTGCCAGCAGACCGGGACAGGGAACCTACAATGAGCAGTTCTTC,CASRPGQGTYNEQFF
TRBJ2-5,TRBV9,.,.,TGTGCCAGCAGCGCAACCGGGACATCCCAAGAGACCCAGTACTTC,CASSATGTSQETQYF
TRBJ1-2,TRBV2,TRBD1,.,TGTGCCAGCAGTGAAGCCGGACAGGGGGCGGGCTATGGCTACACCTTC,CASSEAGQGAGYGYTF
TRBJ2-2,TRBV5-1,TRBD2,.,TGCGCCAGCAGCCCCCTCGGGGGGGGGCCCACCGGGGAGCTGTTTTTT,CASSPLGGGPTGELFF
TRBJ2-7,TRBV6-5,TRBD1,once,TGTGCCAGCAGGGGGACAGCAGACGAGCAGTACTTC,CASRGTADEQYF
TRBJ2-7,TRBV7-2,TRBD2,.,TGTGCCAGCAGCTTGTTGCGGGGGACCTACGAGCAGTACTTC,CASSLLRGTYEQYF
TRBJ2-5,TRBV5-6,TRBD1,once,TGTGCCAGCAGCTACTTCGACAGGGAAGAGACCCAGTACTTC,CASSYFDREETQYF
TRBJ1-1,TRBV20-1,.,.,TGCAGCCTTCACAGGAACACTGAAGCTTTCTTT,CSLHRNTEAFF
TRBJ1-1,TRBV3-1/TRBV3-2,.,.,TGTGCCAGCAGCCTCGGGACAAACACTGAAGCTTTCTTT,CASSLGTNTEAFF
TRBJ2-7,TRBV7-8,TRBD2,once,TGTGCCAGCAGCTTAGCGGGGACGGGACTAGCGGGACCTCCGTCCCACTTC,CASSLAGTGLAGPPSHF
TRBJ1-2,TRBV5-1,.,.,TGCGCCAGCAGCATATCTACAGGGAGCTATGGCTACACCTTC,CASSISTGSYGYTF
TRBJ2-2,TRBV9,.,.,TGTGCCAGCAGATACGAGGTACCCGGGGAGCTGTTTTTT,CASRYEVPGELFF
TRBJ2-2,TRBV5-4,.,.,TGTGCCAGCAGCTTTGGGCTAACCGGGGAGCTGTTTTTT,CASSFGLTGELFF
TRBJ1-2,TRBV6-6,TRBD1,few,TGTGCCAGCAGTCGACAGGGGAAGAGTTCGGTGAATGGCTACACCTTC,CASSRQGKSSVNGYTF
TRBJ2-2,TRBV12-3/TRBV12-4,.,.,TGTGCCAGCACTCACGCCCGAGGCGGGGAGCTGTTTTTT,CASTHARGGELFF
TRBJ1-1,TRBV6-1,.,.,TGTGCCAGCAGTGAAGCGAAGCGGACTGAAGCTTTCTTT,CASSEAKRTEAFF
TRBJ1-2,TRBV9,.,.,TGTGCCAGCAGCACGTCCCTACTTGGCTACACCTTC,CASSTSLLGYTF
TRBJ1-1,TRBV9,.,.,TGTGCCAGCAGCGCGACCCACAGGGAGCCCGCTTTCTTT,CASSATHREPAFF
TRBJ2-4,TRBV5-1,TRBD1,.,TGCGCCAGCAGCTTGGCCCGGACAGGGTGGGGGATAGACATTCAGTACTTC,CASSLARTGWGIDIQYF
TRBJ1-2,TRBV12-3/TRBV12-4,TRBD1,.,TGTGCCAGCAGGGTCACAGGGGGTGGCTACACCTTC,CASRVTGGGYTF
TRBJ1-6,TRBV6-5,TRBD1,.,TGTGCCAGCAGTCCGCTGGGGACAGTTAATTCACCCCTCCACTTT,CASSPLGTVNSPLHF
TRBJ1-2,TRBV27,TRBD1,.,TGTGCCAGCAGTACTCAACAGGGGGCGGGCTATGGCTACACCTTC,CASSTQQGAGYGYTF
TRBJ1-5,TRBV27,.,.,TGTGCCAGCAGTTCAACAGGTAATATCCAGCCCCAGCATTTT,CASSSTGNIQPQHF
TRBJ2-5,TRBV5-6,.,.,TGTGCCAGCAGCTACCCGGGACAACTCCAAGAGACCCAGTACTTC,CASSYPGQLQETQYF
TRBJ1-3,TRBV7-8,TRBD1,.,TGTGCCAGCAGCTTAGGACCAGGGGGAGCTGGAAACACCATATATTTT,CASSLGPGGAGNTIYF
TRBJ2-1,TRBV12-3/TRBV12-4,.,once,TGTGCCAGCAGATATTACAATGAGCAGTTCTTC,CASRYYNEQFF
TRBJ2-7,TRBV23-1,TRBD2,.,TGCGCCAGCAGTCAAACATACCCCTGGGACTACCCCTACGAGCAGTACTTC,CASSQTYPWDYPYEQYF
TRBJ1-2,TRBV18,TRBD1,.,TGTGCCAGCTCACCCAATCCCCCGACAGGGCGGGATGGCTACACCTTC,CASSPNPPTGRDGYTF
TRBJ1-6,TRBV2,.,.,TGTGCCAGCAGTAGAACCGAGGGTTCCTATAATTCACCCCTCCACTTT,CASSRTEGSYNSPLHF
TRBJ1-4,TRBV10-1,TRBD1,.,TGCGCCAGCAGTGAGTCCGGGACAGACCGCGAAAAACTGTTTTTT,CASSESGTDREKLFF
TRBJ2-5,TRBV5-1,TRBD1,.,TGCGCCAGCAGCCCGGGACAGGGAACAGAGACCCAGTACTTC,CASSPGQGTETQYF
TRBJ1-5,TRBV7-9,.,.,TGTGCCAGCAGACGTCGCCTGGGGGCTGATTGTCAGCCCCAGCATTTT,CASRRRLGADCQPQHF
TRBJ2-2,TRBV24-1,.,.,TGTGCCACCAGTGATCCCGGCGGTGAGTCCGGGGAGCTGTTTTTT,CATSDPGGESGELFF
TRBJ1-3,TRBV4-1,.,.,TGCGCCAGCAGCCAAGATGGGACTTCTGGAAACACCATATATTTT,CASSQDGTSGNTIYF
TRBJ2-1,TRBV24-1,.,.,TGTGCCACCAGTGAGGTCGGCGGCCATTCCTACAATGAGCAGTTCTTC,CATSEVGGHSYNEQFF
TRBJ1-1,TRBV4-2,.,.,TGTGCCAGCAGCCAAGGGGAAGGGGCAGCTGAAGCTTTCTTT,CASSQGEGAAEAFF
TRBJ2-2,TRBV10-3,.,.,TGTGCCATCAGTGATATTCTCACCGGGGAGCTGTTTTTT,CAISDILTGELFF
TRBJ2-2,TRBV11-2,TRBD1,once,TGTGCCAGCAGCTTACGAACAGGGGGCACCGGGGAGCTGTTTTTT,CASSLRTGGTGELFF
TRBJ2-7,TRBV30,TRBD1,.,TGTGCCTGGCGACAGGGGGGACCCTACGAGCAGTACTTC,CAWRQGGPYEQYF
TRBJ1-4,TRBV3-1/TRBV3-2,.,.,TGTGCCAGCAGCCCTACAGGGTTTGGCGAAAAACTGTTTTTT,CASSPTGFGEKLFF
TRBJ2-1,TRBV28,.,once,TGTGCCAGCAGTTCGACTGCTGGGGGGGCCGCCTACAATGAGCAGTTCTTC,CASSSTAGGAAYNEQFF
TRBJ2-7,TRBV14,.,.,TGTGCCAGCAGCCAGGCCGTCTGGCTTTCTGGCGAGCAGTACTTC,CASSQAVWLSGEQYF
TRBJ1-5,TRBV15,.,.,TGTGCCACCAGCAGGGATATGGGGCCCAATCAGCCCCAGCATTTT,CATSRDMGPNQPQHF
TRBJ1-1,TRBV5-1,.,.,TGCGCCAGCAGCTACCAGACGGGAAACACTGAAGCTTTCTTT,CASSYQTGNTEAFF
TRBJ2-3,TRBV9,.,.,TGTGCCAGCAGCTCCCGGCCCTCCGGGGGATCGCAGTATTTT,CASSSRPSGGSQYF
TRBJ1-1,TRBV5-1,.,.,TGCGCCAGCAAAAGGAGGCAGGACACTGAAGCTTTCTTT,CASKRRQDTEAFF
TRBJ2-5,TRBV9,.,.,TGTGCCAGCAGCGAACCTTCAGGGGAGACCCAGTACTTC,CASSEPSGETQYF